This TCR beta chain was sequenced for a study of T cell clonotyping in hematopoietic cell transplantation. Study-wide findings and caveats: After transplant, recipient diversity fell while pathologically expanded clonotypes grew through day 180. No sorting was done, leaving CD4 and CD8 contributions mixed.

V was trimmed by 5 bases and J by 4 bases, leaving 14 bases between them. The CDR3 extends over 14 amino acids. CDR1 and CDR2 (germline): SGHTA, FQGNSA. Data came from immunoSEQ multiplex PCR; TCRdb stores just in-frame clones and leaves some out. The sample shows under 35,000 clones, 60% to 75% of them seen only once. This clone was counted only a few times. Its antigen is currently unknown. Time point denoted: recipient sample about 28 days before transplant, after cytoreduction. The TCR sequence derives from a man in his fifties or sixties with myelodysplastic syndrome. Some clones in this sample may be carry-over from other donors' samples. This chain uses TRBV7-2 with TRBJ1-2; a possible D gene is TRBD1 (6 bases). Sample: peripheral blood mononuclear cells, taken before stem cell transplant. CDR3 residues: CASSPRTEAYGYTF. CDR3 in DNA: TGTGCCAGCAGCCCCCGGACAGAAGCCTATGGCTACACCTTC.